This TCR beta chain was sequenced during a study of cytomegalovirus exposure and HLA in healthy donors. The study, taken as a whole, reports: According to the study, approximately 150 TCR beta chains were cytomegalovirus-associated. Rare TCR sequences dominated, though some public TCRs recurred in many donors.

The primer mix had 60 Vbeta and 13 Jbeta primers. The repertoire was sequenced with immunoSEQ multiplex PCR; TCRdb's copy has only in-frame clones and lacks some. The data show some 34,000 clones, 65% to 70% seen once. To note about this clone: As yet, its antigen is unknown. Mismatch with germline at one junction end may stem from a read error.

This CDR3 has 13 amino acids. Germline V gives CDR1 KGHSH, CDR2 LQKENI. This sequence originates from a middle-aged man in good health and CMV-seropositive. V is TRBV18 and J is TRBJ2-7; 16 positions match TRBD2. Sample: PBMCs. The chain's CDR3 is CASSPGTSGGADF. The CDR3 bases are TGTGCCAGCTCACCCGGGACTAGCGGGGGGGCCGACTTC.